These 9 T cell receptor beta chains were sequenced from one sample in a study of T cell changes during pregnancy in multiple sclerosis. Sequencing used immunoSEQ multiplex PCR; TCRdb keeps in-frame clones, though not all of them. Of roughly 110,000 clones listed, around 93% are singletons. The sample in question was peripheral blood, obtained in the third trimester of pregnancy. The receptors shown here come from a female donor in good health, enrolled as a control in a pregnancy study.

J is TRBJ2-7 and V is TRBV9; TRBD1 matches at 11 bases. Per germline, CDR1 SGDLS and CDR2 YYNGEE. The length of the CDR3 is 14 residues. The J segment lost 4 bases and the V segment lost 4 bases, leaving 4 bases of the junction unmatched. CDR3 DNA: TGTGCCAGCAGCCCTGGACAGGGGGCTTACGAGCAGTACTTC. It translates to CASSPGQGAYEQYF.

CDR3 amino acids: CASSSTASNTEAFF. CDR3 coding DNA: TGCGCCAGCAGCTCGACAGCTTCTAACACTGAAGCTTTCTTT. The gene calls are TRBV5-1 and TRBJ1-1, with a possible D match to TRBD1 (5 bases). From germline, CDR1 is SGHRS and CDR2 YFSETQ. The CDR3 has 14 amino acids. Trimming removed 3 bases from V and 2 bases from J, with 11 bases in between. The whole variable domain, filled in from reference TRBV5-1 and TRBJ1-1, reads KAGVTQTPRYLIKTRGQQVTLSCSPISGHRSVSWYQQTPGQGLQFLFEYFSETQRNKGNFPGRFSGRQFSNSRSEMNVSTLELGDSALYLCASSSTASNTEAFFGQGTRLTVV.

This chain joins TRBV19 and TRBJ1-6, with 9 bases identical to TRBD1. The CDR3 covers 15 residues. The germline gives CDR1 LNHDA, CDR2 SQIVND (reference sequence). The ends lost 9 bases at V and 6 bases at J; junction bases unmatched: 9. CDR3 sequence: CASRTGARSNSPLHF. CDR3 bases: TGTGCCAGCCGGACAGGGGCCAGGAGTAATTCACCCCTCCACTTT.

The rearrangement uses TRBV5-1 and TRBJ1-4; maybe TRBD1 (5 bases). The CDR3 has 20 amino acids. The germline V and J ends were trimmed by 0 bases and 2 bases, with 23 bases remaining between them. CDR1 and CDR2 (germline): SGHRS, YFSETQ. Here the CDR3 reads CASSLVRRSLGARTNEKLFF. In DNA, the CDR3 is TGCGCCAGCAGCTTGGTTCGTCGGTCTCTTGGGGCGCGGACTAATGAAAAACTGTTTTTT.

The chain has TRBV9 and TRBJ1-1; possibly TRBD1 for D (6 bases). Germline CDR1 reads SGDLS; CDR2 reads YYNGEE. This CDR3 contains 15 residues. With 0 bases removed from V and 4 bases from J, the gap between germline ends came to 13 bases. The chain's CDR3 is CASSVVGGAPTEAFF. CDR3 DNA sequence: TGTGCCAGCAGCGTAGTCGGGGGGGCGCCCACTGAAGCTTTCTTT.

V usage is TRBV19 and J usage is TRBJ1-2, with 8 bases that match TRBD1. Looked up from germline, CDR1 is LNHDA and CDR2 is SQIVND (reference sequence). With V trimmed by 5 bases and J by 4 bases, 6 bases remained unmatched. The CDR3 loop spans 14 amino acids. The CDR3 bases are TGTGCCAGTAGTGAGGGACAGGTCCTCTATGGCTACACCTTC. It specifies CASSEGQVLYGYTF.

The V and J genes are TRBV30 and TRBJ1-4, with TRBD1 matching over 9 bases. Germline V gives CDR1 GTSNPN, CDR2 SVGIG (reference sequence). V shed 1 base, J shed 8 bases, and the junction held 11 bases outside the gene matches. The CDR3 length is 16 residues. The CDR3 nucleotides are TGTGCCTGGAGTGAGGACAGGGGACGGTTTCGGGAAAAACTGTTTTTT. Translation: CAWSEDRGRFREKLFF.

The chain uses TRBV5-4 and TRBJ2-3, with 12 bases fitting TRBD2. V lost 4 bases, J lost 2 bases, and 5 bases stayed unmatched. Germline V gene sequence: CDR1 SGHNT, CDR2 YYREEE (reference sequence). The CDR3 is made up of 16 amino acids. This CDR3 reads CASSLGLAGTTDTQYF. CDR3 DNA: TGTGCCAGCAGCCTCGGACTAGCGGGGACCACAGATACGCAGTATTTT.

The chain combines TRBV2 with TRBJ1-2; no reliable D call. V gave up 8 bases and J gave up 5 bases, with 9 bases separating them. The CDR3 loop spans 11 amino acids. Germline lookup yields CDR1 SNHLY and CDR2 FYNNEI. CDR3 bases: TGTGCCAGCGCCTCCGGGTATGGCTACACCTTC. It is translated as CASASGYGYTF.